What follows describes a single T cell receptor (beta chain). The antigen it recognizes is unknown. The read stops 3 residues short of the end of the CDR3; the missing end is completed from the germline J gene. Within the sample, other DNA sequences also encode this same CDR3. The record originates from a study of Tregs in tolerant kidney transplant recipients (dated by TCRdb to about 2019). Study-level background: Related donors were used in the transplants with nonmyeloablative bone marrow transplantation, and mixed chimerism was transient in the human trials. The study used TCRbeta sequencing to identify donor-specific regulatory T cells before combined kidney and bone marrow transplantation, then tracked those cells after transplant.

Genomic DNA was extracted from sorted cells with the QIAGEN DNeasy Blood and Tissue Kit for TCRbeta CDR3 sequencing. High-throughput TCRbeta CDR3 sequencing, which included PCR amplification with bias correction and internal controls, was done commercially through immunoSEQ. Under the source paper's analysis protocol: Unique productive TCRbeta sequences were defined by CDR3 nucleotide sequence where primers matched, and otherwise by CDR3 amino acid sequence together with Vbeta and Jbeta genes. As a correction for sorting error, sequences shared between sorted populations at a frequency ratio of 2:1 or less were discarded, and the remaining shared sequences were assigned to the higher population. Sequences were defined as donor-reactive when expanded at least 5-fold in CFSE-low cells versus unstimulated cells and present at a frequency of at least 0.01% in CFSE-low cells. Repertoire divergence was quantified by Jensen-Shannon divergence calculated from the top 100 TCRbeta sequences ranked by frequency. For any sample with multiple sequencing runs, sorting error was corrected in each run separately before the runs were pooled. TCRdb stores this immuneACCESS table with in-frame sequences only. Part of the clones is absent; in the studies checked, under half of the shortfall reflects unresolved V genes, and no reason is known for the rest. V and J calls and clone size come straight from that table; D and trimming were deduced from the DNA. This specimen's table enumerates approximately 30,000 clones. In total, the top ten clones hold approximately 14% of the sample.

V is cut by 3 bases and J by 2 bases, and the space between the germline ends is 10 bases. According to the germline V gene (reference sequence), CDR1 reads LNHDA and CDR2 reads SQIVND. Measured from the cysteine to the phenylalanine, the CDR3 is 15 residues long. Part of the CDR3 DNA is given, 36 bases translated from base 1. Broad study findings and their caveats: The most biologically relevant and donor-specific TCRbeta repertoire appeared to be identified by expanding Tregs with activated donor B cells. For some patients, the PCR primers changed as time went on, which meant samples from those patients could not be compared with one another at the nucleotide level. Although technical replication error seemed to be minimal, the question of biological reproducibility was not addressed directly. The study was constrained by small patient numbers, and validation of the findings is required in larger populations and under other immunosuppression protocols. In tolerant patients, the expansion of donor-specific Tregs was greater than global Treg expansion, suggesting that the expansion was antigen-driven rather than nonspecific.

The time point tag for this specimen amounts to: blood sample drawn before combined kidney and bone marrow transplant. Unstimulated Tregs (CD4+CD25+CD127-), CD4+ non-Tregs (CD4+CD25-), CD4 and CD8 cells were FACS-sorted from thawed PBMCs. The patients were several recipients of combined kidney and bone marrow transplants from the ITN036ST trial, and samples were available only from these trial subjects. Healthy control blood was separated into PBMCs by Ficoll density gradient and cryopreserved, and patient PBMCs were collected both before and after transplant. This TCR derives from a human donor who received a combined kidney and bone marrow transplant. The material was CD8+ T cells from blood, obtained before the transplant. Here the chain combines TRBV19 and TRBJ2-2; the D region possibly corresponds to TRBD1 (6 bases align). CDR3 loop: CASSMVTGNTGELFF. Partial CDR3 DNA: TGTGCCAGTAGTATGGTGACAGGTAACACCGGGGAG.